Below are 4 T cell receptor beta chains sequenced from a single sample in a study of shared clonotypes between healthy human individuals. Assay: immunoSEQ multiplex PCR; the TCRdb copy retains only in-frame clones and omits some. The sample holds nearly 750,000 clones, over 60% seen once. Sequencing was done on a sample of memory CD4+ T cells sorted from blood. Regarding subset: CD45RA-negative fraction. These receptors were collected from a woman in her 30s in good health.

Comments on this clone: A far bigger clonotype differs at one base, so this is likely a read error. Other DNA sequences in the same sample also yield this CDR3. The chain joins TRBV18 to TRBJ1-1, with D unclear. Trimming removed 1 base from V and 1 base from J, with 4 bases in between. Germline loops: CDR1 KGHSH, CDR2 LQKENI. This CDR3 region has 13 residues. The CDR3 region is CASSPRQNTEAFF. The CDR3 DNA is TGTGCCAGCTCACCACGACAGAACACTGAAGCTTTCTTT.

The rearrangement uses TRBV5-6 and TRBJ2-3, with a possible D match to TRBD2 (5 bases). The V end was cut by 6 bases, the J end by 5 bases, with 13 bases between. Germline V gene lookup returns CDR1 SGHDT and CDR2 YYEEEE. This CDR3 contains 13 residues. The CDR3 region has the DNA TGTGCCAGCACCATGGACCGGGGAGATACGCAGTATTTT. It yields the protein CASTMDRGDTQYF.

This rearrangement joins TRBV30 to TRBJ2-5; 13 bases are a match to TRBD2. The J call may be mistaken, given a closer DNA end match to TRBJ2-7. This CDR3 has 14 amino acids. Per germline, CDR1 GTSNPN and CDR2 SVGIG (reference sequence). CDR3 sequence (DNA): TGTGCCTGGACGGCACTAGCGGGAGGGTACGAGCAGTACTTC. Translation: CAWTALAGGYEQYF.

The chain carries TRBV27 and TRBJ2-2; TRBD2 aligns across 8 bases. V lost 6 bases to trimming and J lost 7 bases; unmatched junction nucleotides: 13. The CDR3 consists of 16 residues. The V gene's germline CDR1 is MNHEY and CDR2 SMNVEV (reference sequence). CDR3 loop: CASSRLQAGVGGELFF. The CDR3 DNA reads TGTGCCAGCAGCAGACTGCAAGCGGGAGTGGGCGGGGAGCTGTTTTTT.